This TCR beta chain was recovered during a study of cytomegalovirus exposure and HLA in healthy donors. V lost 9 bases to trimming and J lost 3 bases; unmatched junction nucleotides: 12. Germline CDR1 MNHEY, CDR2 SMNVEV (reference sequence). The CDR3 is made up of 16 amino acids. Primers for the PCR totalled 60 Vbeta and 13 Jbeta. Clones were read by immunoSEQ multiplex PCR, and TCRdb kept only the in-frame ones, dropping some. The sample carries 100,000 to 150,000 clones, less than 85% recorded once. The chain carries TRBV27 and TRBJ2-2; 8 nucleotides agree with TRBD2. The sequencing input was PBMCs. The receptor comes from a female donor in good health and CMV-seronegative. The CDR3 coding sequence is TGTGCCAGTAGAGCCCTTGGCGGGAGGTACACCGGGGAGCTGTTTTTT. This sequence encodes CASRALGGRYTGELFF.